This T cell receptor beta chain was identified in a study of blood T cell repertoires in COVID-19. Turning to the study itself: Samples taken during acute and convalescent COVID-19 were collected in the United States, Italy and Spain. Nucleic acid was either cDNA or gDNA, and it came from T cells, B-cell-depleted T cells, or PBMCs.

In the study's own analysis: Quantification of nucleated cells was approximated via reference gene primer amplification. Profiling relied on immunoSEQ multiplex PCR, and the TCRdb table lists in-frame clones only, not all of them. The D gene and trimming were derived from the DNA, and the V and J assignments and clone size from that table. The sample includes 70,000 or so clones, roughly 79% of them seen just once. This CDR3 has 15 residues. Germline values: CDR1 LGHNA, CDR2 YNFKEQ. The ends lost 5 bases at V and 2 bases at J; junction bases unmatched: 6. This TCR was recovered from a human donor in a cohort sampled during active COVID-19. Sequenced material: peripheral blood. The chain has TRBV4-2 and TRBJ1-3; 7 bases agree with TRBD1. DNA of the CDR3: TGTGCCAGCAGCATCGACAGGGTGGCTGGAAACACCATATATTTT. Protein: CASSIDRVAGNTIYF.